This T cell receptor (beta chain) was sequenced in a study of human T cells and chemical hapten exposure. The study's findings and limits: With regard to DPC sensitization, TCRs above 1 in 1000 frequency did not change.

Each CDR3 protein is one row after TCRdb ran MiXCR on the RACE reads. The data contain over 50,000 distinct CDR3 sequences, about 9.6% of them seen just once; the ten biggest clones take up roughly a tenth. This CDR3 is built from 18 residues. From germline, CDR1 is MNHEY and CDR2 SMNVEV (reference sequence). V was clipped by 7 bases and J by 0 bases, with 19 bases between them. This clonotype was detected many times. Its matching antigen is unknown. The sample's time point: pre-sensitization, week 0. Treatment of the sample: therapeutic diphenylcyclopropenone sensitization with weekly scalp DPC. Total RNA came from unfractionated whole blood.

The sequencing here drew on whole blood, taken in connection with sensitization to the hapten diphenylcyclopropenone (DPC). The chain is built from TRBV27 and TRBJ2-6; the D gene is possibly TRBD1 (5 bases). The sequence was obtained from a woman aged 30 to 39 with alopecia areata. Some clones in this sample may be carry-over from other donors' samples. The CDR3 loop is CASMASPGRDSGANVLTF. As DNA, the CDR3 is TGTGCCAGCATGGCATCTCCCGGCAGGGACTCTGGGGCCAACGTCCTGACTTTC.